The 27 T cell receptor beta chains below were found in one sample sequenced in a study of CD8+ T cells in alopecia areata. Treatment meaning: oral pan-JAK inhibitor, 5-10 mg twice daily. Extracted RNA was reverse transcribed into cDNA, the sequencing template. The repertoire was sequenced with immunoSEQ multiplex PCR; TCRdb's copy has only in-frame clones and lacks some. Of more than 200,000 clones detected, 40% to 45% appear once; the ten largest clones hold around 2.5%. Sequenced here: CD4+ T cells sorted from blood, sampled at roughly week 38, from a patient treated with tofacitinib. The receptor source for this set is a human donor with alopecia areata.

The chain joins TRBV30 to TRBJ2-1; D is uncertain. The CDR3 runs 13 residues. V lost 1 base to trimming and J lost 3 bases, with 7 bases between them. Germline loops: CDR1 GTSNPN, CDR2 SVGIG (reference sequence). Written as DNA, the CDR3 is TGTGCCTGGAGTGCCCGGAGCTACAATGAGCAGTTCTTC. Translated: CAWSARSYNEQFF.

J is TRBJ2-1 and V is TRBV5-4, with 9 bases that match TRBD2. V shed 6 bases, J shed 5 bases, and the junction held 6 bases outside the gene matches. Germline V gives CDR1 SGHNT, CDR2 YYREEE (reference sequence). The CDR3 has 14 amino acids. DNA for the CDR3: TGTGCCAGCAACCCGGGACTAGCACACAATGAGCAGTTCTTC. It yields the protein CASNPGLAHNEQFF.

This sequence joins TRBV6-5 and TRBJ1-2; 7 bases are a match to TRBD1. The CDR3 has 14 amino acids. Losses at the gene ends were 7 bases for V and 1 base for J; bases not matched to a gene: 6. The germline V gene encodes CDR1 MNHEY and CDR2 SVGAGI. For the CDR3, the DNA is TGTGCCAGCACTTCAGGGGGAGGTAACTATGGCTACACCTTC. Residues: CASTSGGGNYGYTF.

J is TRBJ2-2 and V is TRBV7-9, with D possibly TRBD2 on 5 matching bases. The V gene's germline CDR1 is SEHNR and CDR2 FQNEAQ (reference sequence). The CDR3 length is 16 residues. Deletions cut 5 bases from V and 5 bases from J, with 18 bases between. CDR3 coding DNA: TGTGCCAGCAGCCAGCCGGCGGGCCTGGGGACCGGGGAGCTGTTTTTT. Translating it yields CASSQPAGLGTGELFF. Based on the CDR3 plus reference TRBV7-9 and TRBJ2-2, the full variable domain is DTGVSQNPRHKITKRGQNVTFRCDPISEHNRLYWYRQTLGQGPEFLTYFQNEAQLEKSRLLSDRFSAERPKGSFSTLEIQRTEQGDSAMYLCASSQPAGLGTGELFFGEGSRLTVL.

This clone appeared a few times. The chain links TRBV9 to TRBJ2-1, with a tentative D call TRBD2 (5 bases). V lost 0 bases, J lost 9 bases, and 10 bases lay in between. There are 13 residues in the CDR3. Germline CDR1 is SGDLS and CDR2 is YYNGEE. Here the CDR3 reads CASSVAQTTEQFF. The CDR3 DNA sequence: TGTGCCAGCAGCGTAGCTCAGACTACTGAGCAGTTCTTC.

The rearrangement joins TRBV29-1 to TRBJ2-2, with D possibly matching TRBD2 (7 bases). The CDR3 covers 16 residues. Trimming removed 6 bases at V and 4 bases at J, with 21 bases between. The germline V gene has CDR1 SQVTM and CDR2 ANQGSEA. As DNA, the CDR3 is TGCAGCGTCTCAGGGGCGGGAGAGCTCCCCACCGGGGAGCTGTTTTTT. It encodes CSVSGAGELPTGELFF.

J is TRBJ2-7 and V is TRBV30, with a tentative D call TRBD2 (5 bases). The germline CDR1 and CDR2 sequences are GTSNPN and SVGIG (reference sequence). V was pared by 0 bases and J by 7 bases, with 16 bases between. The CDR3 is 14 amino acids. Here the CDR3 DNA reads TGTGCCTGGAGTGTACCCGAGTTTCCGGGGGAGCAGTACTTC. Protein: CAWSVPEFPGEQYF.

The sample holds many counts of this clone. The chain carries TRBV10-3 and TRBJ2-7; D unclear. With 3 bases removed from V and 2 bases from J, the gap between germline ends came to 11 bases. CDR3 length: 14 residues. From germline, CDR1 is ENHRY and CDR2 SYGVKD. The CDR3 region is CAISDHSVTYEQYF. The CDR3 coding sequence is TGTGCCATCAGTGATCACAGCGTAACCTACGAGCAGTACTTC.

The rearrangement joins TRBV19 to TRBJ2-5; D remains unclear. Per the germline V gene, CDR1 is LNHDA and CDR2 is SQIVND (reference sequence). Trimming took 3 bases from V and 7 from J, leaving 9 bases between them. This CDR3 region has 12 residues. CDR3 sequence (DNA): TGTGCCAGTAGTATTGCTTGGGGGACCCAGTACTTC. Translated, it gives CASSIAWGTQYF.

The chain combines TRBV29-1 with TRBJ2-6, with D possibly being TRBD2 (6 bases). Per germline, CDR1 SQVTM and CDR2 ANQGSEA. V was clipped by 7 bases and J by 0 bases, with 16 bases between them. This CDR3 is built from 16 residues. The CDR3 reads CSGRGKATSGANVLTF. CDR3 coding DNA: TGCAGCGGGCGGGGCAAAGCCACCTCTGGGGCCAACGTCCTGACTTTC.

The chain joins TRBV5-1 to TRBJ2-1; D might be TRBD2 (5 bases). In germline, CDR1 is SGHRS, CDR2 YFSETQ. The CDR3 consists of 14 residues. Between the trimmed V and J ends, which lost 3 bases and 7 bases, there was a span of 14 bases. The CDR3, as DNA: TGCGCCAGCAGCTCGATCGGAGGCCGGAATGAGCAGTTCTTC. Translated, it gives CASSSIGGRNEQFF.

This chain uses TRBV4-1 with TRBJ1-2; TRBD1 aligns across 7 bases. The CDR3 has 20 residues. Losses at the gene ends were 0 bases for V and 4 bases for J; bases not matched to a gene: 20. CDR1 MGHRA and CDR2 YSYEKL come from the germline V gene. DNA for the CDR3: TGCGCCAGCAGCCAAGATGATGCCCCCTACGACAGGGAGTATAGCTATGGCTACACCTTC. Translating it yields CASSQDDAPYDREYSYGYTF.

The gene calls are TRBV4-2 and TRBJ2-5; TRBD2 aligns across 13 bases. With 2 bases clipped from V and 5 bases from J, the junction kept 5 bases outside the gene matches. The CDR3 spans 16 residues. The germline CDR1 and CDR2 sequences are LGHNA and YNFKEQ. The CDR3 protein is CASSQRTSGRRETQYF. DNA for the CDR3: TGTGCCAGCAGCCAACGGACTAGCGGGAGAAGGGAGACCCAGTACTTC.

This clone has more than one count but fewer than ten. This chain connects TRBV4-2 to TRBJ2-5; 8 bases are a match to TRBD2. V was pared by 2 bases and J by 0 bases, with 5 bases of the junction left unmatched. The V gene's germline CDR1 is LGHNA and CDR2 YNFKEQ. The CDR3 length is 16 residues. The DNA for the CDR3 is TGTGCCAGCAGCCAACCGGGACTAGAAGACCAAGAGACCCAGTACTTC. It encodes CASSQPGLEDQETQYF.

The gene calls are TRBV10-3 and TRBJ2-1; the D is unclear. CDR3 length: 16 amino acids. Germline assignment: CDR1 ENHRY and CDR2 SYGVKD. The V end lost 6 bases, the J end lost 5 bases, and 20 bases lay between the germline ends. The CDR3: CAISLSSGVYHNEQFF. In nucleotides, the CDR3 is TGTGCCATCAGCCTTTCTAGTGGAGTCTACCACAATGAGCAGTTCTTC.

This clone occurred a few times. The V call is TRBV7-3, the J call TRBJ2-3; no reliable D call. V gave up 5 bases and J gave up 4 bases, with 10 bases separating them. Germline-derived CDR1 and CDR2 are SGHTA and FQGTGA. CDR3 length: 13 amino acids. The CDR3 loop reads CASSAGQADTQYF. As DNA, the CDR3 is TGTGCCAGCAGCGCCGGTCAGGCAGATACGCAGTATTTT.

V usage is TRBV29-1 and J usage is TRBJ2-7; 7 bases agree with TRBD1. V shed 4 bases and J 1 base; nucleotides not matched to a gene: 7. Germline loops: CDR1 SQVTM, CDR2 ANQGSEA. This CDR3 contains 14 residues. The CDR3 is CSVVTGVGSYEQYF. In DNA form, the CDR3 reads TGCAGCGTTGTCACAGGGGTTGGGTCCTACGAGCAGTACTTC.

The table lists this clone with a few counts. The chain recombines TRBV29-1 with TRBJ2-7; the D gene is possibly TRBD2 (5 bases). Germline V lookup: CDR1 SQVTM, CDR2 ANQGSEA. Trimming took off 4 bases at V and 2 bases at J, with 12 bases between the two ends. The length of the CDR3 is 13 residues. CDR3 loop: CSVAGVPPYEQYF. As DNA, the CDR3 is TGCAGCGTTGCCGGGGTACCCCCCTACGAGCAGTACTTC.

V is TRBV29-1 and J is TRBJ2-1; D is uncertain. Germline V gene sequence: CDR1 SQVTM, CDR2 ANQGSEA. The ends were cut back, 6 bases at V and 2 bases at J, with 17 bases in the middle. This CDR3 is built from 15 residues. As DNA, the CDR3 is TGCAGCGTCGATGGCAGCACGAAGGCCTACAATGAGCAGTTCTTC. It translates to CSVDGSTKAYNEQFF.

This CDR3 is CASRRGPDQPQHF. DNA for the CDR3: TGTGCCAGCAGGAGAGGCCCTGATCAGCCCCAGCATTTT. The rearrangement joins TRBV6-5 to TRBJ1-5; D call uncertain. The CDR3 contains 13 residues. Germline CDR1 reads MNHEY; CDR2 reads SVGAGI. The V end was cut by 6 bases, the J end by 5 bases, with 11 bases between.

The CDR3 here is CASSSSGSSGIQYF. The CDR3 nucleotides read TGTGCCAGCAGCTCTAGCGGGAGTAGTGGCATTCAGTACTTC. V usage is TRBV7-9 and J usage is TRBJ2-4; TRBD2 agrees at 10 bases. The CDR3 consists of 14 residues. V was pared by 4 bases and J by 9 bases, with 6 bases of the junction left unmatched. CDR1 is SEHNR and CDR2 is FQNEAQ in the germline V gene (reference sequence).

For this clone: Other nucleotide sequences in the sample specify the same CDR3. V usage is TRBV19 and J usage is TRBJ1-5, with 8 bases that match TRBD1. The CDR3 runs 15 residues. Germline trimming cut 4 bases from V and 1 base from J; bases unmatched to any gene: 3. The V gene's germline CDR1 is LNHDA and CDR2 SQIVND (reference sequence). CDR3 sequence (DNA): TGTGCCAGTAGTACCGGACAGGGAAGCAATCAGCCCCAGCATTTT. As protein: CASSTGQGSNQPQHF.

The rearrangement joins TRBV7-2 to TRBJ1-1; TRBD1 is a possible D gene (5 bases). Looked up from germline, CDR1 is SGHTA and CDR2 is FQGNSA. The CDR3 length is 13 residues. V was clipped by 2 bases and J by 1 base, with 5 bases between them. This chain's CDR3 is CASSLRGNTEAFF. The CDR3 nucleotides are TGTGCCAGCAGCTTAAGGGGGAACACTGAAGCTTTCTTT.

The chain uses TRBV2 and TRBJ2-1; TRBD2 matches 14 bases. Per germline, CDR1 SNHLY and CDR2 FYNNEI. Unmatched junction bases numbered 7, after V lost 6 bases and J lost 9 bases. The CDR3 is 15 residues long. The CDR3: CASRGTSGSVGEQFF. CDR3 sequence (DNA): TGTGCCAGCAGGGGGACTAGCGGGAGCGTTGGTGAGCAGTTCTTC.

The chain is built from TRBV30 and TRBJ2-7; D is unresolved. CDR1 GTSNPN and CDR2 SVGIG come from the germline V gene (reference sequence). The CDR3 runs to 12 residues. CDR3 in amino acids: CARSGSTYEQYF. The CDR3, as DNA: TGTGCGCGATCCGGGTCTACCTACGAGCAGTACTTC.

V gene TRBV2 combines with J gene TRBJ2-7; no definite D call. The CDR3 is 12 amino acids. Trimming took off 4 bases at V and 7 bases at J, with 11 bases between the two ends. The V gene's germline CDR1 is SNHLY and CDR2 FYNNEI. The CDR3: CASSALRAEQYF. The CDR3, as DNA: TGTGCCAGCAGTGCCCTTCGGGCAGAGCAGTACTTC.

V gene TRBV6-1 combines with J gene TRBJ1-2; D may be TRBD1 (5 bases). The CDR3 sequence is 14 residues long. Between the trimmed V and J ends, which lost 0 bases and 4 bases, there was a span of 9 bases. Looked up from germline, CDR1 is MNHNS and CDR2 is SASEGT. CDR3 in DNA: TGTGCCAGCAGTGAAGCAGGGGACGGCTATGGCTACACCTTC. This translates into CASSEAGDGYGYTF.